These 15 T cell receptor beta chains were all obtained from the same sample, sequenced in a study of technical replicates of blood from a few donors. Data came from immunoSEQ multiplex PCR; TCRdb stores just in-frame clones and leaves some out. Among fewer than 75,000 clones listed, 70% to 90% were seen once. Sequencing used PBMCs. The source is a human donor in good health. Some clones in this sample may be carry-over from other donors' samples.

The chain couples TRBV5-6 to TRBJ2-6; no reliable D call. The CDR3 covers 14 residues. Per germline, CDR1 SGHDT and CDR2 YYEEEE. Deletions cut 2 bases from V and 0 bases from J, with 3 bases between. CDR3 sequence (DNA): TGTGCCAGCAGCTTCAACTCTGGGGCCAACGTCCTGACTTTC. Its protein is CASSFNSGANVLTF.

The CDR3 DNA sequence: TGTGCCAGCAGCTTTTTTGGACAGGGAAGCAATCAGCCCCAGCATTTT. Its translation: CASSFFGQGSNQPQHF. J is TRBJ1-5 and V is TRBV7-2; 8 nucleotides match TRBD1. The CDR3 contains 16 residues. Germline assignment: CDR1 SGHTA and CDR2 FQGNSA. The V and J ends lost 3 bases and 1 base, in that order; junction bases with no gene match: 5.

The rearrangement links TRBV19 to TRBJ1-1, with 7 bases lining up with TRBD1. J lost 5 bases, V lost 3 bases, and 3 bases had no gene match. This CDR3 has 13 residues. Germline V gene data show CDR1 as LNHDA and CDR2 as SQIVND (reference sequence). The DNA for the CDR3 is TGTGCCAGTAGTATGACAGGGTTGACTGAAGCTTTCTTT. As protein: CASSMTGLTEAFF.

J is TRBJ2-1 and V is TRBV5-8, with no clear D. The germline CDR1 and CDR2 sequences are SGHTS and YDEGEE. Trimming took off 4 bases at V and 10 bases at J, with 15 bases between the two ends. The CDR3 runs to 13 residues. CDR3 region: CASSEDVAFEQFF. The CDR3 coding sequence is TGTGCCAGCAGCGAGGATGTTGCGTTCGAGCAGTTCTTC.

CDR3 DNA sequence: TGTGCCAGCAGCCAAGAGGGCGGGGGGACCGGGGAGCTGTTTTTT. This codes for CASSQEGGGTGELFF. The chain recombines TRBV4-2 with TRBJ2-2, with 8 bases lining up with TRBD2. Trimming cost V 0 bases and J 5 bases; bases outside gene matches: 2. The CDR3 consists of 15 residues. Germline assignment: CDR1 LGHNA and CDR2 YNFKEQ.

The chain couples TRBV5-8 to TRBJ1-5, with 10 positions matching TRBD1. Trimming cost V 5 bases and J 5 bases; bases outside gene matches: 4. Germline lookup yields CDR1 SGHTS and CDR2 YDEGEE. The CDR3 loop spans 14 amino acids. The chain's CDR3 is CASSFGQGDQPQHF. The CDR3 region has the DNA TGTGCCAGCAGTTTCGGACAGGGGGATCAGCCCCAGCATTTT. The full variable domain, rest sourced from reference TRBV5-8 and TRBJ1-5, is EAGVTQSPTHLIKTRGQQATLRCSPISGHTSVYWYQQALGLGLQFLLWYDEGEERNRGNFPPRFSGRQFPNYSSELNVNALELEDSALYLCASSFGQGDQPQHFGDGTRLSIL.

The chain couples TRBV5-5 to TRBJ2-3, with TRBD2 matching 12 bases. This CDR3 has 19 amino acids. Germline CDR1 is SGHKS and CDR2 is YYEKEE (reference sequence). Germline trimming cut 5 bases from V and 0 bases from J; bases unmatched to any gene: 13. The CDR3 bases are TGTGCCAGCAGACTGCTTCTCCAACTAGCGGGGGGTAGCACAGATACGCAGTATTTT. Protein: CASRLLLQLAGGSTDTQYF.

This sequence joins TRBV19 and TRBJ1-2; 7 bases map to TRBD1. The junction had 9 bases not matched to a gene; V was cut back by 10 bases and J by 4 bases. Germline-derived CDR1 and CDR2 are LNHDA and SQIVND (reference sequence). The CDR3 has 13 amino acids. DNA for the CDR3: TGTGCCACCTCGACAGGGCCCGCCTATGGCTACACCTTC. Translation gives CATSTGPAYGYTF.

J is TRBJ1-1 and V is TRBV6-5; the D is unclear. The CDR3 loop spans 11 amino acids. Germline V gives CDR1 MNHEY, CDR2 SVGAGI. The CDR3 reads CAVVGSTEAFF. The CDR3 DNA reads as TGTGCTGTGGTCGGGAGCACTGAAGCTTTCTTT.

This chain uses TRBV7-9 with TRBJ1-2, with a tentative D call TRBD1 (6 bases). V was shortened by 1 base and J by 6 bases, with 9 bases between the two germline ends. Germline V gene sequence: CDR1 SEHNR, CDR2 FQNEAQ (reference sequence). The CDR3 consists of 13 residues. CDR3 loop: CASSLVGANGYTF. For the CDR3, the DNA is TGTGCCAGCAGCTTAGTGGGGGCGAATGGCTACACCTTC.

This clone turned up a few times. This chain connects TRBV4-1 to TRBJ2-1; possibly TRBD1 for D (6 bases). Germline CDR1 reads MGHRA; CDR2 reads YSYEKL. This CDR3 is built from 14 residues. V was pared by 5 bases and J by 8 bases, with 16 bases between. The CDR3 is CASSTGQLIDEQFF. In nucleotides, the CDR3 is TGCGCCAGCAGCACCGGACAGTTAATCGATGAGCAGTTCTTC.

CDR3 in amino acids: CASSWNDRVGGYTF. DNA for the CDR3: TGCGCCAGCAGCTGGAACGACAGGGTGGGGGGCTACACCTTC. The V call is TRBV5-1, the J call TRBJ1-2, with 7 positions matching TRBD1. V trimming: 3 bases; J trimming: 8 bases; junction bases outside the gene matches: 10. This CDR3 is 14 amino acids long. From germline, CDR1 is SGHRS and CDR2 YFSETQ.

The V gene is TRBV30, the J gene TRBJ1-2; 9 bases fit TRBD1. Germline lookup yields CDR1 GTSNPN and CDR2 SVGIG (reference sequence). The CDR3 covers 14 residues. J gave up 4 bases and V 0 bases, and 3 bases lay outside the gene matches. Here the CDR3 reads CAWSVQGAVYGYTF. Here the CDR3 DNA reads TGTGCCTGGAGTGTACAGGGGGCTGTCTATGGCTACACCTTC.

CDR3 DNA sequence: TGTGCCAGCAGCGTAATATCGACAGCAACTAATGAAAAACTGTTTTTT. It translates to CASSVISTATNEKLFF. This chain uses TRBV9 with TRBJ1-4; possible D gene TRBD1, 5 bases. Trimming took 1 base from V and 0 from J, leaving 10 bases between them. CDR1 is SGDLS and CDR2 is YYNGEE in the germline V gene. The CDR3 is 16 residues long.

The chain employs TRBV15 and TRBJ1-4; TRBD1 might be the D (6 bases). The V end lost 0 bases, the J end lost 0 bases, and 8 bases lay between the germline ends. Germline V CDR1 and CDR2: LNHNV, YYDKDF (reference sequence). The CDR3 extends over 16 amino acids. This CDR3 reads CATSRDRTATNEKLFF. As DNA, the CDR3 is TGTGCCACCAGCAGAGATCGGACAGCAACTAATGAAAAACTGTTTTTT.